A selection of T cell receptor beta chains follows, all from one sample in a study of T cells in Graves' hyperthyroidism and ophthalmopathy. Each CDR3 protein is one row after TCRdb ran MiXCR on the multiplex PCR reads. In the table there are about 610,000 distinct CDR3 sequences, about 15% of which are singletons. The specimen sequenced was blood. The receptors originated from a woman aged 35 to 49 with Graves' ophthalmopathy. Each CDR3 is given with its conserved first and last residue. D genes are given only for firm matches. Clone size is given for some rows only: seen once, a few or many times, or a class if the clone is expanded.

>TRBV20-1|TRBJ2-7|TRBD2|.
TGCAGTGCTAGCCTAGCGGGAGACTACGAGCAGTACTTC
CSASLAGDYEQYF
>TRBV19|TRBJ2-7|TRBD1|many
TGTGCCAGTAGACCGACAGGGGTCTCGTCCGAGCAGTACTTC
CASRPTGVSSEQYF
>TRBV7-3|TRBJ2-7|.|.
TGTGCCAGCAGCTTCACCCGCGTGGGGCAGTACTTC
CASSFTRVGQYF
>TRBV11-3|TRBJ2-2|.|many
TGTGCCAGTCAAGCGGACAGGAACACCGGGGAGCTGTTTTTT
CASQADRNTGELFF
>TRBV6-1|TRBJ1-2|.|many
TGTGCCAGCAGGGATGGACACCTTAACTATGGCTACACCTTC
CASRDGHLNYGYTF
>TRBV2|TRBJ1-5|TRBD1|many
TGTGCCAGCAGGGCGGGACAGCCCAGGCCCCAGCATTTT
CASRAGQPRPQHF
>TRBV28|TRBJ2-2|TRBD1|few
TGTGCCAGCAGTCCTATCACCGGGACAGGGGGCCCCGGGGAGCTGTTTTTT
CASSPITGTGGPGELFF
>TRBV19|TRBJ1-1|.|many
TGTGCCAGTAGTATACTGAGCAGGGACACTGAAGCTTTCTTT
CASSILSRDTEAFF
>TRBV19|TRBJ2-4|TRBD2|.
TGTGCCAGTAGTATTTCGGGAGGCATTCAGTACTTC
CASSISGGIQYF
>TRBV6-5|TRBJ2-2|.|.
TGTGCCAGCAGTTACGGGGGAGACTCCGGGGAGCTGTTTTTT
CASSYGGDSGELFF
>TRBV19|TRBJ2-2|TRBD2|few
TGTGCCAGTGGGGGCGGGAGGGCGGCGAACACCGGGGAGCTGTTTTTT
CASGGGRAANTGELFF
>TRBV6-1|TRBJ2-7|.|many
TGTGCCAGCAGTGTAAGTGGGAGTCTAAGCTACGAGCAGTACTTC
CASSVSGSLSYEQYF
>TRBV5-6|TRBJ2-7|.|many
TGTGCCAGCAGCCCGGGGGACAATTACGAGCAGTACTTC
CASSPGDNYEQYF
>TRBV30|TRBJ2-5|.|.
TGTGCCTGGAGTCGTCGGGGAGGGGGGCTTCAAGAGACCCAGTACTTC
CAWSRRGGGLQETQYF
>TRBV6-1|TRBJ1-1|.|many
TGTGCCAGCAACCACTCCCCTAGGAAGGGCACTGAAGCTTTCTTT
CASNHSPRKGTEAFF
>TRBV11-2|TRBJ2-5|.|.
TGTGCCAGCAGCTCCAGGGATCCGTCGGAGACCCAGTACTTC
CASSSRDPSETQYF
>TRBV6-2/TRBV6-3|TRBJ1-5|.|many
TGTGCCAGCAGCCACTTCGGTGGGGGGAATCAGCCCCAGCATTTT
CASSHFGGGNQPQHF
>TRBV27|TRBJ2-7|TRBD1|many
TGTGCCAACCACCGGGGGACAGGGGTCCCCCGGGGGCAGTACTTC
CANHRGTGVPRGQYF
>TRBV20-1|TRBJ2-1|.|few
TGCAGTGCTACTCAGCGGAGCTCCTACAATGAGCAGTTCTTC
CSATQRSSYNEQFF
>TRBV12-3/TRBV12-4|TRBJ1-1|.|many
TGTGCCAGCAGTTTAGGTTCAGGGAACACTGAAGCTTTCTTT
CASSLGSGNTEAFF
>TRBV30|TRBJ2-7|TRBD2|many
TGTGCCTGGAGTGTACAGGCGGGGGGCTACGAGCAGTACTTC
CAWSVQAGGYEQYF
>TRBV18|TRBJ2-7|TRBD2|.
TGTGCCAGCTCACCTCAACGCGGGAGCCCCAACGAGCAGTACTTC
CASSPQRGSPNEQYF
>TRBV15|TRBJ1-3|.|.
TGTGCCACCAGCAGAGACCTCCGGGCGACTCTAATTCGGGAAAACACCATATATTTT
CATSRDLRATLIRENTIYF
>TRBV10-3|TRBJ2-5|TRBD2|many
TGTGCCATCGGTAGCGGGAGTACACAAGAGACCCAGTACTTC
CAIGSGSTQETQYF
>TRBV20-1|TRBJ2-2|.|once
TGCAGTGCTCCGTTATCCACCGGGGAGCTGTTTTTT
CSAPLSTGELFF
>TRBV9|TRBJ2-2|.|many
TGTGCCAGCAGCGTAGCTAACCCCGGGGAGCTGTTTTTT
CASSVANPGELFF
>TRBV7-2|TRBJ1-3|.|.
TGTGCCAGCAGCTTATTTACGGGAGGAAACACCATATATTTT
CASSLFTGGNTIYF
>TRBV28|TRBJ2-5|.|.
TGTGCCAGCAGTTCGGAGATCCAGTACTTC
CASSSEIQYF
>TRBV6-2/TRBV6-3|TRBJ1-1|.|many
TGTGCCAGCAGTTTATGGGGGTTGGGCACTGAAGCTTTCTTT
CASSLWGLGTEAFF
>TRBV20-1|TRBJ1-5|.|.
TGCAGTGCTAGTGCCCAGCCTTATTCACAACCCCAGCATTTT
CSASAQPYSQPQHF
>TRBV12-3/TRBV12-4|TRBJ2-7|TRBD1|many
TGTGCCAGCAGTCTCACAGGGGTCCCCTACGAGCAGTACTTC
CASSLTGVPYEQYF
>TRBV28|TRBJ2-7|.|many
TGTGCCAGCAGTAGGGGCCTAGTCGAGTTCCCCTACGAGCAGTACTTC
CASSRGLVEFPYEQYF
>TRBV20-1|TRBJ1-2|TRBD1|many
TGCAGTGCTCCCTCAGGGGACAGGGGGCTAACGGGCTATGGCTACACCTTC
CSAPSGDRGLTGYGYTF
>TRBV7-8|TRBJ2-7|.|many
TGTGCCAGCAGCTTACACAGGGAGATGTACGAGCAGTACTTC
CASSLHREMYEQYF
>TRBV20-1|TRBJ1-1|.|.
TGCAGTGCTGCCGCTGGGGGACCGGCGGCCACTGAAGCTTTCTTT
CSAAAGGPAATEAFF
>TRBV6-1|TRBJ2-7|TRBD2|many
TGTGCCAGCAGTGAACGGGGGGACCCTTCCTACGAGCAGTACTTC
CASSERGDPSYEQYF
>TRBV18|TRBJ1-5|TRBD1|few
TGTGCCAGCTCATTACTTGGGACAGAATCAAATCAGCCCCAGCATTTT
CASSLLGTESNQPQHF
>TRBV11-1|TRBJ1-1|TRBD1|few
TGTGCCAGCAGCTTAGCGGGACAGTCGACTGGGGGGACTGAAGCTTTCTTT
CASSLAGQSTGGTEAFF
>TRBV12-3/TRBV12-4|TRBJ1-5|TRBD1|.
TGTGCCAGCAGGTACAGGGGGCCCGATCAGCCCCAGCATTTT
CASRYRGPDQPQHF
>TRBV2|TRBJ2-5|.|.
TGTGCCAGCAGTGTTTCAACAGTACAAGAGACCCAGTACTTC
CASSVSTVQETQYF
>TRBV28|TRBJ2-5|.|many
TGTGCCAGCAGCCCCGCCAGCTCTGAGACCCAGTACTTC
CASSPASSETQYF
>TRBV6-1|TRBJ1-6|TRBD1|many
TGTGCCAGCAGCCGGGGACAGGGAAAGTCACCCCTCCACTTT
CASSRGQGKSPLHF
>TRBV27|TRBJ1-1|.|.
TGTGCCAGCAGACCCACGCAGGGGTTGAGCACTGAAGCTTTCTTT
CASRPTQGLSTEAFF
>TRBV7-2|TRBJ2-2|TRBD1|many
TGTGCCAGCAGCTCGACAGGGGTGGCCGGGGAGCTGTTTTTT
CASSSTGVAGELFF
>TRBV20-1|TRBJ1-2|TRBD1|.
TGCAGTGCTAGAGAGCTAAACGGGACAGGGGGTAACTATGGCTACACCTTC
CSARELNGTGGNYGYTF
>TRBV5-5|TRBJ2-2|TRBD2|.
TGTGCCAGCAGCTTCTCCCCGACTAGCGGGAGCGGGGAGCTGTTTTTT
CASSFSPTSGSGELFF
>TRBV28|TRBJ2-7|.|many
TGTGCCAGCACCGCCGGGAGGGCGACAGGGGAGCAGTACTTC
CASTAGRATGEQYF